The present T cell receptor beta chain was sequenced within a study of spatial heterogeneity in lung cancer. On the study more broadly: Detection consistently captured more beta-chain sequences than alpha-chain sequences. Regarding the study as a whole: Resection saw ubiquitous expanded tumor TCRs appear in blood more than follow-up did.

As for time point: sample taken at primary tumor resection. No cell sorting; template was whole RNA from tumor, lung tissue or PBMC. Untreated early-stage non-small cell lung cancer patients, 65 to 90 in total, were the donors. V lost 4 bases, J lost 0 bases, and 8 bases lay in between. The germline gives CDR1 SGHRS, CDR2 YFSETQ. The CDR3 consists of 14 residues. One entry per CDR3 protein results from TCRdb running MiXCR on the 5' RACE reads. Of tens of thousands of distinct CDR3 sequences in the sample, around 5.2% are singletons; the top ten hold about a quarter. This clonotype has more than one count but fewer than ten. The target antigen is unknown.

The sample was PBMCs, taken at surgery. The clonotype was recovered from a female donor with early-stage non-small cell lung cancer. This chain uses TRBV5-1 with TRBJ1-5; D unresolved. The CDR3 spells CASSVDNSNQPQHF. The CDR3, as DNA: TGCGCCAGCAGCGTCGACAATAGCAATCAGCCCCAGCATTTT.